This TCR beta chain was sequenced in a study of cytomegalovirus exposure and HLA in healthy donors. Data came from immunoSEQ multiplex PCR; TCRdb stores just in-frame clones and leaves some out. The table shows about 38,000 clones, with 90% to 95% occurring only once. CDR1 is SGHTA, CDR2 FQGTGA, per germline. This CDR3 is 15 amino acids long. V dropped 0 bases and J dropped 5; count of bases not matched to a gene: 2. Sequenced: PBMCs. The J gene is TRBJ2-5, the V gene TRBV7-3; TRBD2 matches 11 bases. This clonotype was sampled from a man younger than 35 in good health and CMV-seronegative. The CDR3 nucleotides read TGTGCCAGCAGCTTAACTAGCGGGGGGGCGGAGACCCAGTACTTC. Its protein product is CASSLTSGGAETQYF.